This entry concerns a single TCR beta chain. The study reverse transcribed the entire isolated RNA, so it sequenced expressed TCRB transcripts. TCRdb's table, derived via immunoSEQ multiplex PCR, lists solely in-frame clones and lacks some. The sample records under 950,000 clones, under 20% being singletons. V was pared by 3 bases and J by 0 bases, with 14 bases between. Germline V gives CDR1 SGHAT, CDR2 FQNNGV. This CDR3 is 16 amino acids long. The data originate from a study of beta chain features in type 1 diabetes. Specimen: naive CD4+ T cells from blood. This receptor was obtained from a woman in her late teens or twenties in good health. The J gene is TRBJ1-1, the V gene TRBV11-2; D might be TRBD1 (5 bases). In DNA, the CDR3 is TGTGCCAGCAGCTTGGGGGGACTGTTCATGAACACTGAAGCTTTCTTT. This translates into CASSLGGLFMNTEAFF.